This T cell receptor (beta chain) was obtained from a study of cytomegalovirus exposure and HLA in healthy donors. General observations from the study: More clonal expansion characterized HLA-associated TCR beta chains than equally common others in a later analysis. It was 164 TCR beta chains that were listed as cytomegalovirus-associated. Another analysis was done later, and it associated more than 15,000 TCR beta sequences with HLA alleles at 0.05 false discovery rate.

The length of the CDR3 is 14 residues. Trimming cost V 3 bases and J 6 bases; bases outside gene matches: 8. Germline V lookup: CDR1 MNHNS, CDR2 SASEGT. Note on this clone: The antigen remains undetermined.

Primers for the PCR totalled 60 Vbeta and 13 Jbeta. The assay was immunoSEQ multiplex PCR, and TCRdb's table has in-frame clones only and misses some. Seen here are about 230,000 clones, roughly four fifths observed once, and the top ten hold more than 0.5%. This sequence was found in a woman in her 40s in good health and CMV-seronegative. The chain couples TRBV6-1 to TRBJ2-7; 7 bases line up with TRBD1. Sequenced sample: PBMCs. CDR3 DNA sequence: TGTGCCAGCAGTGACCAACTGACAGGGAGCGAGCAGTACTTC. The encoded protein is CASSDQLTGSEQYF.